These 9 T cell receptor beta chains originate from one sample sequenced in a study of cytomegalovirus exposure and HLA in healthy donors. The PCR contained 60 Vbeta and 13 Jbeta primers. The method was immunoSEQ multiplex PCR; TCRdb's version includes in-frame clones alone and lacks a portion of them. This table has roughly 180,000 clones, around 80% appearing once. Sequencing was performed on PBMCs. These receptor sequences come from a woman aged 45-65 years in good health and CMV-seropositive.

Only one count was recorded for this clone. The CDR3 is CASSLGLPSGANTEAFF. The CDR3 DNA follows: TGTGCCAGCAGCTTAGGCCTCCCGAGTGGAGCGAACACTGAAGCTTTCTTT. The chain carries TRBV7-6 and TRBJ1-1; D remains unclear. The CDR3 runs 17 residues. Germline lookup yields CDR1 SGHVS and CDR2 FNYEAQ. V gave up 1 base and J gave up 1 base, with 16 bases separating them.

The chain carries TRBV11-2 and TRBJ2-3, with D possibly TRBD1 on 6 matching bases. Trimming stripped 3 bases from V and 0 bases from J, with 13 bases between. Germline CDR1 and CDR2: SGHAT and FQNNGV. CDR3 length equals 16 residues. This CDR3 is CASSLGTGTSTDTQYF. Written as DNA, the CDR3 is TGTGCCAGCAGCTTGGGAACCGGGACAAGCACAGATACGCAGTATTTT.

The V gene is TRBV9, the J gene TRBJ1-4; tentative D call: TRBD1 (6 bases). Germline V lookup: CDR1 SGDLS, CDR2 YYNGEE. V lost 4 bases and J lost 6, with 16 bases in between. The CDR3 totals 15 residues. CDR3 bases: TGTGCCAGCAGCCCCGGGGACACCCCCTATGAAAAACTGTTTTTT. This sequence encodes CASSPGDTPYEKLFF.

This clone was detected once. V and J are TRBV28 and TRBJ1-1; 8 bases align to TRBD1. The CDR3 runs 13 residues. CDR1 is MDHEN, CDR2 SYDVKM, per germline. V lost 6 bases to trimming and J lost 0 bases; unmatched junction nucleotides: 0. In DNA form, the CDR3 reads TGTGCCAGCAGGACAGGGGTGAACACTGAAGCTTTCTTT. It yields the protein CASRTGVNTEAFF.

The V and J genes are TRBV7-6 and TRBJ2-7; maybe TRBD2 (5 bases). With 5 bases removed from V and 4 bases from J, the gap between germline ends came to 15 bases. CDR3 length: 14 residues. Germline V lookup: CDR1 SGHVS, CDR2 FNYEAQ. CDR3 sequence (DNA): TGTGCCAGCAGCCCAGGACTTTCCTCATACGAGCAGTACTTC. Its protein product is CASSPGLSSYEQYF.

This clone was counted a single time. This chain connects TRBV25-1 to TRBJ2-7; the D gene is possibly TRBD1 (7 bases). The germline gives CDR1 MGHDK, CDR2 SYGVNS. CDR3 size: 14 residues. V was cut by 6 bases and J by 2 bases, with 14 bases left in between. This CDR3 reads CASRSSGGPYEQYF. In nucleotides, the CDR3 is TGTGCCAGCAGGTCCTCAGGGGGGCCCTACGAGCAGTACTTC.

This chain connects TRBV9 to TRBJ1-3, with D possibly matching TRBD1 (6 bases). V gave up 0 bases and J gave up 11 bases, with 15 bases separating them. CDR3 length equals 14 residues. Germline V lookup: CDR1 SGDLS, CDR2 YYNGEE. CDR3 bases: TGTGCCAGCAGCGTAGAACAGGGCCCTTCCCCCATATATTTT. Amino acids: CASSVEQGPSPIYF. Variable domain in full (rest from reference TRBV9 and TRBJ1-3): DSGVTQTPKHLITATGQRVTLRCSPRSGDLSVYWYQQSLDQGLQFLIQYYNGEERAKGNILERFSAQQFPDLHSELNLSSLELGDSALYFCASSVEQGPSPIYFGEGSWLTVV.

Concerning this clone: The same CDR3 is also encoded by other DNA sequences in this sample. The chain recombines TRBV9 with TRBJ1-5; maybe TRBD1 (5 bases). Germline values: CDR1 SGDLS, CDR2 YYNGEE. Trimming took 3 bases from V and 0 from J, leaving 10 bases between them. The CDR3 is made up of 15 amino acids. CDR3 in DNA: TGTGCCAGCAGCGCCGGGGGATATAGCAATCAGCCCCAGCATTTT. Translated, it gives CASSAGGYSNQPQHF.

The chain couples TRBV2 to TRBJ1-2; D not certain. This CDR3 is built from 12 residues. Germline CDR1 and CDR2: SNHLY and FYNNEI. V gave up 6 bases and J gave up 2 bases, with 7 bases separating them. The DNA of the CDR3 is TGTGCCAGCAGGGGCCCAAACTATGGCTACACCTTC. It codes for CASRGPNYGYTF.